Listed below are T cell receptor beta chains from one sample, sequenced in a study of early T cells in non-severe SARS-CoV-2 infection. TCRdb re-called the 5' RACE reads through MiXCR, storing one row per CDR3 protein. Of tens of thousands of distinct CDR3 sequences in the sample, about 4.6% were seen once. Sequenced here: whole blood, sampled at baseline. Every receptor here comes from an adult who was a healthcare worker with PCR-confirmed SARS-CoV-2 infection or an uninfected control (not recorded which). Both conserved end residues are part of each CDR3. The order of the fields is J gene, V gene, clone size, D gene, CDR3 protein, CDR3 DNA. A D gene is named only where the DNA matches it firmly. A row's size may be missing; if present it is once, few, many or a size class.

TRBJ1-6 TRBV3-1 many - CASSQDLRRGRNNSPLHF TGTGCCAGCAGCCAAGACCTCCGACGGGGGCGAAATAATTCACCCCTCCACTTT
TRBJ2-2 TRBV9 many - CASSVAAQPPGELFF TGTGCCAGCAGCGTAGCGGCCCAACCACCCGGGGAGCTGTTTTTT
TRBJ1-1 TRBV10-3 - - CAISEPMNTEAFF TGTGCCATCAGTGAACCCATGAACACTGAAGCTTTCTTT
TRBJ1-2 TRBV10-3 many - CAITRNRETFYGYTF TGTGCCATCACCCGTAACAGGGAGACTTTCTATGGCTACACCTTC
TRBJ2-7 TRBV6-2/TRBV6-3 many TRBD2 CASRASGRIGDEQYF TGTGCCAGCAGGGCTAGCGGGAGAATCGGTGACGAGCAGTACTTC
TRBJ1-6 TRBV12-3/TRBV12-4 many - CASSADRPPLHF TGTGCCAGCAGCGCAGACAGACCACCCCTCCACTTT
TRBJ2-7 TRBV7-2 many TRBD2 CASSLEVGGISEQYF TGTGCCAGCAGCTTAGAAGTGGGAGGGATAAGCGAGCAGTACTTC
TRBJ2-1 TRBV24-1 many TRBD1 CATDRGPYYEQFF TGTGCCACCGACAGGGGGCCCTACTATGAGCAGTTCTTC
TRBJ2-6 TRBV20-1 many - CSARGAEPGANVLTF TGCAGTGCTAGGGGGGCAGAGCCTGGGGCCAACGTCCTGACTTTC
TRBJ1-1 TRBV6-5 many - CASSPPGGAVGAFF TGTGCCAGCAGCCCCCCTGGAGGGGCCGTGGGTGCTTTCTTT
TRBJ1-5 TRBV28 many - CASSPRGSHQPQHF TGTGCCAGCAGTCCCCGGGGGAGCCATCAGCCCCAGCATTTT
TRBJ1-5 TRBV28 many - CASSFRQGGNQPQHF TGTGCCAGCAGTTTTCGGCAGGGCGGCAATCAGCCCCAGCATTTT
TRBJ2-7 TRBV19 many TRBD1 CASSLDRAYEQYF TGTGCCAGTAGTTTGGACAGGGCCTACGAGCAGTACTTC
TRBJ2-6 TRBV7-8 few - CASSFASGANVLTF TGTGCCAGCAGCTTCGCCTCTGGGGCCAACGTCCTGACTTTC
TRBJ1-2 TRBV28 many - CASRGWEYGYTF TGTGCCAGCAGAGGCTGGGAATATGGCTACACCTTC
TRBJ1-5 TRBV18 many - CASSPGLSNQPQHF TGTGCCAGCTCACCAGGGTTGAGCAATCAGCCCCAGCATTTT
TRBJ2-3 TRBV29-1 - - CSVGASSTDTQYF TGCAGCGTTGGGGCTAGCAGCACAGATACGCAGTATTTT
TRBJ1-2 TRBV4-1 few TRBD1 CASSQEGTGRGYTF TGCGCCAGCAGCCAAGAAGGGACAGGGCGCGGCTACACCTTC
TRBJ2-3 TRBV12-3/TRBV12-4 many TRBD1 CASSPGQGGPDTQYF TGTGCCAGCAGCCCCGGACAGGGGGGACCAGATACGCAGTATTTT
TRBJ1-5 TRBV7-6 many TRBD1 CASSLETGALFNQPQHF TGTGCCAGCAGCTTAGAGACAGGGGCGCTCTTCAATCAGCCCCAGCATTTT
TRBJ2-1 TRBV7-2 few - CASSVTGSLGNEQFF TGTGCCAGCAGCGTAACAGGGAGCCTGGGGAATGAGCAGTTCTTC
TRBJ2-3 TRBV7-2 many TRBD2 CASSLLRLAGGLTDTQYF TGTGCCAGCAGCTTACTACGACTAGCGGGGGGTCTCACAGATACGCAGTATTTT
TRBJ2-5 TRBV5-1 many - CASSLQGPQETQYF TGCGCCAGCAGCTTGCAGGGTCCCCAAGAGACCCAGTACTTC
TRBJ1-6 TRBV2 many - CASVGDTNSPLHF TGTGCCAGCGTCGGGGACACCAATTCACCCCTCCACTTT
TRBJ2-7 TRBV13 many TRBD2 CASSQASGIVYEQYF TGTGCCAGCAGCCAAGCTAGCGGGATTGTCTACGAGCAGTACTTC
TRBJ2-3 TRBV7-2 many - CASSLGRFTTDTQYF TGTGCCAGCAGCTTAGGGAGATTTACCACAGATACGCAGTATTTT
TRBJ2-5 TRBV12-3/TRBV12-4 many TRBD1 CASRWDRAETQYF TGTGCCAGCAGGTGGGACAGGGCAGAGACCCAGTACTTC
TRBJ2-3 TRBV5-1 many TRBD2 CASSLSHHISGSTDTQYF TGCGCCAGCAGCTTATCCCATCATATTAGCGGGTCCACAGATACGCAGTATTTT
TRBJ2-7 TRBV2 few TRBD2 CASTWGGTSGNAVPYEQYF TGTGCCAGCACCTGGGGGGGGACTAGCGGGAACGCAGTCCCCTACGAGCAGTACTTC
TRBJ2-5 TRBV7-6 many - CASSLSREAQYF TGTGCCAGCAGCTTGTCCCGTGAGGCCCAGTACTTC
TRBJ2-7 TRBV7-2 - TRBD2 CASSRGGSGPPQQYF TGTGCCAGCAGTCGGGGGGGTAGCGGGCCCCCCCAGCAGTACTTC
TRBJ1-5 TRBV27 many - CASWDPNQPQHF TGTGCCAGCTGGGACCCCAATCAGCCCCAGCATTTT
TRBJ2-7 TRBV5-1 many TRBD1 CASSLVRGREQYF TGCGCCAGCAGCTTGGTCAGGGGGCGCGAGCAGTACTTC
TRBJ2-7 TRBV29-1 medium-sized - CSVELGSSYEQYF TGCAGCGTCGAATTGGGAAGCTCCTACGAGCAGTACTTC
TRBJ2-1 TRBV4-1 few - CASSLYLIGEQFF TGCGCCAGCAGCCTATACCTAATTGGGGAGCAGTTCTTC
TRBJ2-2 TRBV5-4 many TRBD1 CASSLVRTGSNGELFF TGTGCCAGCAGCTTGGTCCGGACAGGGTCGAACGGGGAGCTGTTTTTT
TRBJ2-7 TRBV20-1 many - CSALSEYEQYF TGCAGTGCTCTTAGTGAGTACGAGCAGTACTTC
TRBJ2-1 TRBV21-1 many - CASSKVRLERELFYNEQFF TGTGCCAGCAGCAAAGTCAGGTTGGAGCGGGAGCTCTTCTACAATGAGCAGTTCTTC
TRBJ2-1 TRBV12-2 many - CASRLAPLRVGPLDEQFF TGTGCAAGTCGCTTAGCCCCCCTCCGAGTAGGCCCCCTGGATGAGCAGTTCTTC
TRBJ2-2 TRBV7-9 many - CASSLLSATGELFF TGTGCCAGCAGCTTACTCTCGGCGACCGGGGAGCTGTTTTTT
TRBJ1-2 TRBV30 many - CAWSVSGYGYTF TGTGCCTGGAGTGTGAGCGGCTATGGCTACACCTTC
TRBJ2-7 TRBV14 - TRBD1 CASSQRPGTGHYEQYF TGTGCCAGCAGCCAACGCCCCGGGACAGGACACTACGAGCAGTACTTC
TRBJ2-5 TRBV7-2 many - CASSDTRGSRETQYF TGTGCCAGCAGCGACACCAGGGGTTCTAGGGAGACCCAGTACTTC
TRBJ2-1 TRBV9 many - CASSVAANSYNEQFF TGTGCCAGCAGCGTAGCGGCCAACTCCTACAATGAGCAGTTCTTC
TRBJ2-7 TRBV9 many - CASSVGAGGYEQYF TGTGCCAGCAGCGTAGGAGCAGGGGGGTACGAGCAGTACTTC
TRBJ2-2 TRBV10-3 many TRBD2 CAISDYGTSGRATGELFF TGTGCCATCAGTGATTACGGGACTAGCGGGAGAGCAACCGGGGAGCTGTTTTTT
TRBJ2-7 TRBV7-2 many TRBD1 CASSSRDSFYEQYF TGTGCCAGCAGCTCCCGGGACAGTTTCTACGAGCAGTACTTC
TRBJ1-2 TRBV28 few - CASSLIPGQYGYTF TGTGCCAGCAGTCTCATCCCGGGACAATATGGCTACACCTTC
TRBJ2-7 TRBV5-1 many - CASSLGASDYEQYF TGCGCCAGCAGCTTGGGCGCCTCGGACTACGAGCAGTACTTC